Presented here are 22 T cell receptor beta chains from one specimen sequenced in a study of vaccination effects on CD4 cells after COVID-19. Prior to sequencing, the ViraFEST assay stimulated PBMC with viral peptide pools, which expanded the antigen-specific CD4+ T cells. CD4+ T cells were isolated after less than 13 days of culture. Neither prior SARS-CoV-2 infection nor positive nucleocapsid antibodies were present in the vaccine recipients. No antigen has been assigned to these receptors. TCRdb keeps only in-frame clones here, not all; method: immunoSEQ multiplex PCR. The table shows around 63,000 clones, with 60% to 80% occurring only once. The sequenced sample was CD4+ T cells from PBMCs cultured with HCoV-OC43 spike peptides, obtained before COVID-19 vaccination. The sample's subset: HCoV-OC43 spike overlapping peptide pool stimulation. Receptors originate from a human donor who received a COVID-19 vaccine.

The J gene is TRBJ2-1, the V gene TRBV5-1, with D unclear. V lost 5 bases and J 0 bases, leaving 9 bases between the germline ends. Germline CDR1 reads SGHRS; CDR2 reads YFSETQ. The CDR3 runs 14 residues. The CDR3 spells CASRGGSSYNEQFF. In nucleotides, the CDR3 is TGCGCCAGCAGGGGCGGTAGCTCCTACAATGAGCAGTTCTTC.

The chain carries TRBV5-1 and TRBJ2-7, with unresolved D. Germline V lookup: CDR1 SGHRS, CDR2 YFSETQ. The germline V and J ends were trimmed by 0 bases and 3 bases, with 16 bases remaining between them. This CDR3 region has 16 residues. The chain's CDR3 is CASSLAGGSKYYEQYV. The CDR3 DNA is TGCGCCAGCAGCTTGGCCGGTGGATCAAAGTACTACGAGCAGTACGTC.

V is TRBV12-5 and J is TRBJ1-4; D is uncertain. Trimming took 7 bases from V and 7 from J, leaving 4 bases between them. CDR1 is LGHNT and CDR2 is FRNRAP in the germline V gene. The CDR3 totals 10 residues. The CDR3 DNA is TGTGCTAGTGCCGGTGAAAAACTGTTTTTT. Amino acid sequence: CASAGEKLFF.

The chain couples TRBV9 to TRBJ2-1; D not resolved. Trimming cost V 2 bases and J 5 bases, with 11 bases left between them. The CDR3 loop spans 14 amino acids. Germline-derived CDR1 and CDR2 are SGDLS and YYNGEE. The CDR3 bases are TGTGCCAGCAGCGTGTCTCTGGTTAACAATGAGCAGTTCTTC. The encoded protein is CASSVSLVNNEQFF.

DNA of the CDR3: TGTGCCAGCAACCAGGACAGGGACCTCAATGAGCAGTTCTTC. Protein: CASNQDRDLNEQFF. V is TRBV6-5 and J is TRBJ2-1; 8 nucleotides line up with TRBD1. This CDR3 contains 14 residues. Germline V lookup: CDR1 MNHEY, CDR2 SVGAGI. The ends lost 7 bases at V and 6 bases at J; junction bases unmatched: 8.

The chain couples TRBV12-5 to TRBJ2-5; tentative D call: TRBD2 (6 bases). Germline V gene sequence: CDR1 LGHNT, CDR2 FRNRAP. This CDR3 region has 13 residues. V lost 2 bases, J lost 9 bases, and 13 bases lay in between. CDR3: CASGLLGGGAQYF. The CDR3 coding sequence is TGTGCTAGTGGTTTGTTAGGCGGAGGGGCCCAGTACTTC. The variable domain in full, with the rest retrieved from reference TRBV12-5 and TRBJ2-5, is DARVTQTPRHKVTEMGQEVTMRCQPILGHNTVFWYRQTMMQGLELLAYFRNRAPLDDSGMPKDRFSAEMPDATLATLKIQPSEPRDSAVYFCASGLLGGGAQYFGPGTRLLVL.

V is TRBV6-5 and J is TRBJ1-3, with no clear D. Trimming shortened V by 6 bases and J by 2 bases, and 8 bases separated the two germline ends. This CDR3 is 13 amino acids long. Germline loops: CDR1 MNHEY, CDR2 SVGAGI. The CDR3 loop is CASRHTTGNTIYF. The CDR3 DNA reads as TGTGCCAGCAGACATACAACTGGAAACACCATATATTTT.

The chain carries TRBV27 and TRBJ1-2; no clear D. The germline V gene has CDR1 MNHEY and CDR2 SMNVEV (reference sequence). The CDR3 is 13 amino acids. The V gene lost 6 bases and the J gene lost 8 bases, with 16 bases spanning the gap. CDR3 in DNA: TGTGCCAGCAGAAAGCCGGGTGTTTGGGGCTACACCTTC. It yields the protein CASRKPGVWGYTF.

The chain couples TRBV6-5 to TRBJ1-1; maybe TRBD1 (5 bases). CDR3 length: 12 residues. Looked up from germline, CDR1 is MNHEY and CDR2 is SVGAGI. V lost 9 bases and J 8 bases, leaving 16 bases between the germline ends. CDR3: CASRWGVLEAFF. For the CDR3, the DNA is TGTGCCAGTCGATGGGGGGTGTTGGAAGCTTTCTTT.

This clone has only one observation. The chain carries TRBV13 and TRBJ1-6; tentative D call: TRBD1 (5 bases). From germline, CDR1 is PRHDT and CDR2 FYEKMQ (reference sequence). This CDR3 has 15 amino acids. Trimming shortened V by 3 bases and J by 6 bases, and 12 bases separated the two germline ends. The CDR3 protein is CASSLGDRSNSPLHF. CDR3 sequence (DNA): TGTGCCAGCAGCTTGGGGGACCGGAGTAATTCACCCCTCCACTTT.

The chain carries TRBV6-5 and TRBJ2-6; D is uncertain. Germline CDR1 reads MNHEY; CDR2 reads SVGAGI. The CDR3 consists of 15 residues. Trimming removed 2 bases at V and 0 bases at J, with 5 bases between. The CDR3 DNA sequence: TGTGCCAGCAGTTACGACCACTCTGGGGCCAACGTCCTGACTTTC. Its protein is CASSYDHSGANVLTF.

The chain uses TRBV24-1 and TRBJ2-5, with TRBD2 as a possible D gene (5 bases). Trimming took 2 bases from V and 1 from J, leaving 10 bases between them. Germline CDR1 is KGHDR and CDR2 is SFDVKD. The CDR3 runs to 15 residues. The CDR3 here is CATSDSRVPQETQYF. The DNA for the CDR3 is TGTGCCACCAGTGATTCGAGGGTCCCCCAAGAGACCCAGTACTTC.

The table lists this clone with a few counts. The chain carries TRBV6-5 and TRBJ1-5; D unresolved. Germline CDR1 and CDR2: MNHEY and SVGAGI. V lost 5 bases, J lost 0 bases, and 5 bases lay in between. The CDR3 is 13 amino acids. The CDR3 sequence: CASSRRSNQPQHF. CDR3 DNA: TGTGCCAGCAGTCGACGTAGCAATCAGCCCCAGCATTTT.

In DNA, the CDR3 is TGTGCCAGCTCACCGAAAGGGTACAATGAGCAGTTCTTC. This sequence encodes CASSPKGYNEQFF. This sequence joins TRBV18 and TRBJ2-1; D uncertain. Trimming removed 3 bases at V and 4 bases at J, with 7 bases between. The CDR3 has 13 amino acids. Germline CDR1 and CDR2: KGHSH and LQKENI.

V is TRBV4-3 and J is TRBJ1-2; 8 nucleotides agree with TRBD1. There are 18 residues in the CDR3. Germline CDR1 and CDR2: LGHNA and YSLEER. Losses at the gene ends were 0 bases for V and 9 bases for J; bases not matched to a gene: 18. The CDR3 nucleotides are TGCGCCAGCAGCCAAGAGATAGGGACGGACAGGGCTACGCTGCGCTACACCTTC. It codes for CASSQEIGTDRATLRYTF.

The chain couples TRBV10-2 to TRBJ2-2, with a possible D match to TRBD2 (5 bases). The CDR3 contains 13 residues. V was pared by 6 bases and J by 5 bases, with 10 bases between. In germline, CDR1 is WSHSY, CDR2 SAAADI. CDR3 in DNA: TGCGCCAGCAGCGAGGGCCGTACCGGGGAGCTGTTTTTT. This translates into CASSEGRTGELFF.

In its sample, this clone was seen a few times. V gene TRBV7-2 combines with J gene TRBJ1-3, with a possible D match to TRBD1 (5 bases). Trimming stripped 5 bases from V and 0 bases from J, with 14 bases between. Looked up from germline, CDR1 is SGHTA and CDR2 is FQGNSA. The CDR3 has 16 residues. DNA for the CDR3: TGTGCCAGCAGCCCCGGACAAACGGACTCTGGAAACACCATATATTTT. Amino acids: CASSPGQTDSGNTIYF. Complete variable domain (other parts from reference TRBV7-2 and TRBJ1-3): GAGVSQSPSNKVTEKGKDVELRCDPISGHTALYWYRQSLGQGLEFLIYFQGNSAPDKSGLPSDRFSAERTGGSVSTLTIQRTQQEDSAVYLCASSPGQTDSGNTIYFGEGSWLTVV.

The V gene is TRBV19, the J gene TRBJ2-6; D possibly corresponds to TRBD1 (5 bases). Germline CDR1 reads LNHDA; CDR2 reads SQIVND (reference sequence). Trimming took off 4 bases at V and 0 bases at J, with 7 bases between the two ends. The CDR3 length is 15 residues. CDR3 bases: TGTGCCAGTAGTAGACAGAGCTCTGGGGCCAACGTCCTGACTTTC. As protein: CASSRQSSGANVLTF.

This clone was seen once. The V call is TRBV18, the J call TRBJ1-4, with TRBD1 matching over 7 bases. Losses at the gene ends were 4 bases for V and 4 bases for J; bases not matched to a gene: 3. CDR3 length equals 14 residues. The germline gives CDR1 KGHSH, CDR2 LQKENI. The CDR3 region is CASSRTGRNEKLFF. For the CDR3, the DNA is TGTGCCAGCTCACGGACAGGTCGTAATGAAAAACTGTTTTTT.

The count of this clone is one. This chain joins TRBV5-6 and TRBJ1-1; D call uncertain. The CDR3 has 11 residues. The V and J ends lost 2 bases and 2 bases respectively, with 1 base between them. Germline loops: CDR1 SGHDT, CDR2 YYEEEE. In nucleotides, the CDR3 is TGTGCCAGCAGCTTAAACACTGAAGCTTTCTTT. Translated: CASSLNTEAFF. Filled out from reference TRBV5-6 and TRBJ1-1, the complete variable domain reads DAGVTQSPTHLIKTRGQQVTLRCSPKSGHDTVSWYQQALGQGPQFIFQYYEEEERQRGNFPDRFSGHQFPNYSSELNVNALLLGDSALYLCASSLNTEAFFGQGTRLTVV.

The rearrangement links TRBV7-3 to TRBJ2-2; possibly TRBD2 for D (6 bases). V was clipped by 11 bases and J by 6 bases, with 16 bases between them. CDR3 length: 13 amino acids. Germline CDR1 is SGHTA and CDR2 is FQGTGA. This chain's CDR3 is CARGTRDSGELFF. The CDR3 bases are TGTGCCCGCGGGACCAGGGATTCCGGGGAGCTGTTTTTT.

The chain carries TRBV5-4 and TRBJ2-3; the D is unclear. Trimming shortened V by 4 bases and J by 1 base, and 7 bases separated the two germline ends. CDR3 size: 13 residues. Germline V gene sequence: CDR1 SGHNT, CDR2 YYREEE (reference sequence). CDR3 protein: CASSLGGTDTQYF. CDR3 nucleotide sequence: TGTGCCAGCAGCCTCGGAGGCACAGATACGCAGTATTTT.